The clone carrying this T cell receptor (beta chain) was detected only once. The sample originates from a study of blood T cell repertoires in COVID-19. In the study overall: Spain, Italy and the United States supplied samples that represented acute and convalescent COVID-19. Sources were T cells, B-cell-depleted T cells, or PBMCs; the material itself was cDNA or gDNA.

Trimming removed 4 bases from V and 9 bases from J; junction bases left unmatched: 13. The CDR3 contains 16 residues. Per the germline V gene, CDR1 is LGHDT and CDR2 is YNNKEL (reference sequence). Authors' processing steps: Reference gene primer amplification gave nucleated cell count estimates. The method was immunoSEQ multiplex PCR; TCRdb's version includes in-frame clones alone and lacks a portion of them. V, J and clone size reflect that table, while D and trimming were determined from the DNA. The table includes 110,000 to 150,000 clones, approximately 86% detected once. This chain links TRBV3-1 (or the pseudogene TRBV3-2) with TRBJ2-1, with 9 positions matching TRBD2. This sequence originates from a human donor in a cohort sampled during active COVID-19. The sequenced material came from peripheral blood. The CDR3 loop is CASSLFASGINGEQFF. DNA of the CDR3: TGTGCCAGCAGCCTTTTCGCTAGCGGGATAAACGGTGAGCAGTTCTTC.